This is a list of T cell receptor beta chains from one sample in a study of molecular identifiers for immune sequencing clone quantification. TCRdb reprocessed the PCR reads with MiXCR, giving one entry per CDR3 protein. Altogether tens of thousands of distinct CDR3 sequences are present, roughly 20% being singletons, with the ten largest covering roughly 0.8%. What was sequenced was naive CD8+ T cells from blood, with Jurkat cell RNA spiked in. The receptors derive from a human donor in good health. Some libraries in this study had Jurkat cell RNA spiked in. Each CDR3 is given with its conserved first and last residue.

cdr3_aa,v_call
CASSIQGTDTQYF,TRBV19
CASSVDLTGSEQFF,TRBV9
CASSSGGLRGYEQYF,TRBV27
CASSFSLWNTEAFF,TRBV12-3/TRBV12-4
CASSEQGHDDYSGNTIYF,TRBV6-1
CASSFQARPDYEQYF,TRBV7-9
CSVEVGTDYGYTF,TRBV29-1
CASSPSWDRRKGEQYF,TRBV12-3/TRBV12-4
CASHPLGDYNEQFF,TRBV25-1
CASSLERISYEQYF,TRBV7-2
CASSFRATGELFF,TRBV28
CASSQVRSGCNQPQYF,TRBV3-1
CASSPERSGSQYF,TRBV28
CASRGLGGANVLTF,TRBV27
CATSEADRSNQPQHF,TRBV24-1
CASSPRGGPRMNTEAFF,TRBV5-6
CATGVQAGTYTDTQYF,TRBV27
CSARDIYGGAGLTQYF,TRBV20-1
CASSRTPTGANVLTF,TRBV7-9
CASSRWTGELFF,TRBV3-1
CASTPYPGTQGEYSNQPQHF,TRBV6-2/TRBV6-3
CASSYLSRLETQYF,TRBV6-5
CASSLVPGGNQETQYF,TRBV11-2
CASSPGLGMETQYF,TRBV7-9
CASSIFPRGQRTDTQYF,TRBV19
CASSFVAEAYNEQFF,TRBV28